This entry features one T cell receptor beta chain sequence. The authors ran a second PCR of about 7 to 12 cycles using a sample-barcoded 5' primer and a J-beta primer mix. TCRdb independently ran MiXCR on the 5' RACE reads; one entry per CDR3 protein. The sample has 800,000 to 950,000 distinct CDR3 sequences, under 40% seen once; the top ten hold 10% to 15%. This entry belongs to a study of blood T cells in healthy people across ages. The CDR3 has 13 residues. In germline, CDR1 is LNHDA, CDR2 SQIVND (reference sequence). Losses at the gene ends were 5 bases for V and 9 bases for J; bases not matched to a gene: 4. There were at least 6 micrograms of total RNA extracted from every sample.

This TCR was recovered from a man aged 18 to 30 in good health. The chain has TRBV19 and TRBJ2-1; 10 bases fit TRBD2. Sequencing was done on a sample of blood. CDR3 in DNA: TGTGCCAGTAGTCTCGGACTAGCGGCTGAGCAGTTCTTC. Its translation: CASSLGLAAEQFF.